Following are 16 T cell receptor beta chains from one sample sequenced in a study of T cell repertoires in cytomegalovirus infection. TCRdb called the reads again in MiXCR, with one record for every CDR3 protein. The table records some 240,000 distinct CDR3 sequences, 17% of them present only once. The specimen was CD8+ T cells from PBMCs. Receptor source: a human donor in good health (CMV status not recorded). Some clones in this sample may be carry-over from other donors' samples.

The chain has TRBV18 and TRBJ2-5, with D hard to call. The CDR3 totals 15 residues. Trimming removed 0 bases from V and 5 bases from J, with 13 bases in between. CDR1 is KGHSH and CDR2 is LQKENI in the germline V gene. The CDR3 region is CASSPPLVTIETQYF. The CDR3 nucleotides are TGTGCCAGCTCACCACCGCTCGTAACAATCGAGACCCAGTACTTC.

In its sample, this clonotype was seen many times. This chain connects TRBV28 to TRBJ1-5, with D maybe TRBD1 (5 bases). This CDR3 spans 12 amino acids. The V end lost 6 bases, the J end lost 9 bases, and 12 bases lay between the germline ends. Germline values: CDR1 MDHEN, CDR2 SYDVKM. In DNA form, the CDR3 reads TGTGCCAGCAGCCCAGGGACGGGGCCCCAGCATTTT. Amino acid sequence: CASSPGTGPQHF.

This clonotype was detected only a few times. This chain joins TRBV11-2 and TRBJ2-1; D is uncertain. Germline lookup yields CDR1 SGHAT and CDR2 FQNNGV. The CDR3 runs 13 residues. V gave up 2 bases and J gave up 9 bases, with 11 bases separating them. For the CDR3, the DNA is TGTGCCAGCAGCTTACTCGGGCTACCTGAGCAGTTCTTC. Translating it yields CASSLLGLPEQFF.

This clonotype occurred a few times. The chain joins TRBV6-2 or TRBV6-3 to TRBJ1-5; the D is unclear. This CDR3 comprises 15 residues. From germline, CDR1 is MNHEY and CDR2 SVGEGT. The germline V and J ends were trimmed by 1 base and 1 base, with 8 bases remaining between them. The CDR3 coding sequence is TGTGCCAGCAGTTACTTCGGCGGAAGCAATCAGCCCCAGCATTTT. Its protein product is CASSYFGGSNQPQHF.

The sample holds a few counts of this clonotype. The J gene is TRBJ2-7, the V gene TRBV5-6; 9 nucleotides align to TRBD2. V dropped 7 bases and J dropped 5; count of bases not matched to a gene: 13. The germline gives CDR1 SGHDT, CDR2 YYEEEE. There are 15 residues in the CDR3. This chain's CDR3 is CASDVRAGGLDEQYF. CDR3 bases: TGTGCCAGCGATGTTCGAGCGGGGGGTCTGGACGAGCAGTACTTC. Full variable domain (outside the CDR3, taken from reference TRBV5-6 and TRBJ2-7): DAGVTQSPTHLIKTRGQQVTLRCSPKSGHDTVSWYQQALGQGPQFIFQYYEEEERQRGNFPDRFSGHQFPNYSSELNVNALLLGDSALYLCASDVRAGGLDEQYFGPGTRLTVT.

The chain couples TRBV4-3 to TRBJ1-1, with a weak D call TRBD1 (6 bases). This CDR3 is built from 15 residues. Germline assignment: CDR1 LGHNA and CDR2 YSLEER. The germline V and J ends were trimmed by 0 bases and 0 bases, with 8 bases remaining between them. CDR3 sequence: CASSQDRGMNTEAFF. The CDR3, as DNA: TGCGCCAGCAGCCAAGATAGGGGGATGAACACTGAAGCTTTCTTT.

In this sample, this clonotype turned up a few times. This rearrangement joins TRBV28 to TRBJ1-4, with D unclear. The germline V and J ends were trimmed by 3 bases and 0 bases, with 8 bases remaining between them. Germline V gives CDR1 MDHEN, CDR2 SYDVKM. The CDR3 sequence is 15 residues long. The CDR3 sequence is CASSFPGATNEKLFF. For the CDR3, the DNA is TGTGCCAGCAGTTTCCCCGGAGCAACTAATGAAAAACTGTTTTTT.

The chain recombines TRBV11-2 with TRBJ1-4; unclear D gene. The CDR3 covers 11 residues. Germline CDR1 is SGHAT and CDR2 is FQNNGV. The V gene lost 4 bases and the J gene lost 14 bases, with 11 bases spanning the gap. The CDR3, as DNA: TGTGCCAGCAGCTACGGACGTAATCTGTTTTTT. Translating it yields CASSYGRNLFF.

This clonotype was counted many times. The gene calls are TRBV27 and TRBJ2-3; no clear D gene. V gave up 5 bases and J gave up 5 bases, with 8 bases separating them. Per germline, CDR1 MNHEY and CDR2 SMNVEV (reference sequence). The CDR3 spans 12 residues. The CDR3 here is CASSRPGDTQYF. As DNA, the CDR3 is TGTGCCAGCAGTCGTCCTGGAGATACGCAGTATTTT.

This clonotype has a single count. This could be a read error, since a much larger clone is one nucleotide away. V is TRBV7-8 and J is TRBJ2-7; D remains unclear. The end of the DNA aligns better with TRBJ2-1, so the J call may be wrong. The CDR3 length is 14 residues. CDR1 is SGHVS, CDR2 FQNEAQ, per germline. CDR3 loop: CASSFGIYSYEQFF. The CDR3 DNA is TGTGCCAGCAGCTTTGGGATCTACTCCTACGAGCAGTTCTTC.

The chain is built from TRBV10-3 and TRBJ2-5; D unresolved. The germline V gene has CDR1 ENHRY and CDR2 SYGVKD. The ends were cut back, 2 bases at V and 3 bases at J, with 7 bases in the middle. The CDR3 extends over 13 amino acids. The CDR3 region is CAISEQAEETQYF. CDR3 DNA: TGTGCCATCAGTGAGCAAGCCGAAGAGACCCAGTACTTC.

This clonotype was counted ten times or more. The chain is built from TRBV12-3 or TRBV12-4 and TRBJ2-1; D is unclear. V shed 9 bases and J shed 4 bases, with 4 bases lying between them. The CDR3 is made up of 10 amino acids. CDR3 DNA: TGTGCCAGTAAATACAATGAGCAGTTCTTC. It yields the protein CASKYNEQFF.

This sequence joins TRBV11-2 and TRBJ2-3; either TRBD1 or TRBD2 may supply D (6 bases each). Germline V gene sequence: CDR1 SGHAT, CDR2 FQNNGV. The CDR3 is 16 amino acids. V was cut by 1 base and J by 1 base, with 12 bases left in between. CDR3 in DNA: TGTGCCAGCAGCTTAGTTTACCGGGGGCGCACAGATACGCAGTATTTT. This sequence encodes CASSLVYRGRTDTQYF.

This chain links TRBV2 with TRBJ2-7; 7 positions match TRBD1. Germline CDR1 and CDR2: SNHLY and FYNNEI. The CDR3 totals 14 residues. Unmatched junction bases numbered 8, after V lost 6 bases and J lost 3 bases. Here the CDR3 reads CASSVEDRSYEQYF. The CDR3 nucleotides read TGTGCCAGCAGCGTTGAGGACAGGAGCTACGAGCAGTACTTC.

This clonotype was seen only a few times. The chain uses TRBV28 and TRBJ2-3, with D uncertain. The V gene's germline CDR1 is MDHEN and CDR2 SYDVKM. Trimming stripped 2 bases from V and 2 bases from J, with 11 bases between. CDR3 length: 15 amino acids. In DNA form, the CDR3 reads TGTGCCAGCAGTTTACAGGACGGATACACAGATACGCAGTATTTT. It translates to CASSLQDGYTDTQYF.

This clonotype occurred many times. V is TRBV7-2 and J is TRBJ2-7; 13 bases fit TRBD2. The CDR3 loop spans 16 amino acids. With 6 bases clipped from V and 2 bases from J, the junction kept 7 bases outside the gene matches. Germline-derived CDR1 and CDR2 are SGHTA and FQGNSA. CDR3 DNA sequence: TGTGCCAGCAGACGACTAGCGGGGGGCCCAGCCTACGAGCAGTACTTC. This gives the protein CASRRLAGGPAYEQYF.